The present entry profiles one T cell receptor (beta chain) with its context. What it binds is unknown. The entry originates in a study of Ad26.COV2.S vaccination and SARS-CoV-2 variants. CDR1 is MGHRA and CDR2 is YSYEKL in the germline V gene. This CDR3 has 13 residues. V dropped 4 bases and J dropped 4 bases, with 10 bases sitting between them. TCRdb keeps only in-frame clones here, not all; method: immunoSEQ multiplex PCR. In the table there are about 350,000 clones, about 92% of which are singletons. Points from the study as a whole: The study found higher spike-specific TCR breadth in vaccine than placebo recipients. Breadth and depth estimates from TCRs may understate total T cell responses. In vaccinated individuals, spike-specific CD8+ and CD4+ T cell responses reportedly displayed substantial breadth. With respect to non-spike TCR breadth, vaccine and placebo recipients were similar.

The source is a human donor who had recovered from COVID-19. Sequencing used peripheral blood, obtained after recovery from COVID-19. This sequence joins TRBV4-1 and TRBJ1-1; a possible D gene is TRBD1 (6 bases). The CDR3 region is CASSRDTSTEAFF. The CDR3 DNA sequence: TGCGCCAGCAGCCGGGACACAAGCACTGAAGCTTTCTTT.